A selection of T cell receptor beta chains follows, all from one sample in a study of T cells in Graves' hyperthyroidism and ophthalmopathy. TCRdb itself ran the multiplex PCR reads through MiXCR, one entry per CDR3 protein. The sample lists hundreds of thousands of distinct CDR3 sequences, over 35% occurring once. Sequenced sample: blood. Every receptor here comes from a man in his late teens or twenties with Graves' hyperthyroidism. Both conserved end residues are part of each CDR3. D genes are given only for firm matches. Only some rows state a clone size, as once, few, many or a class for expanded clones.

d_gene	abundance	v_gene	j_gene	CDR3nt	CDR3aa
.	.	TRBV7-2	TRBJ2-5	TGTGCCAGCAGCCCCCCCAAGGCGGGGAGACTAATGACCCAGTACTTC	CASSPPKAGRLMTQYF
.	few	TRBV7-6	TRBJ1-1	TGTGCCAGCAGCTTAGACTTCGACGGTATGAACACTGAAGCTTTCTTT	CASSLDFDGMNTEAFF
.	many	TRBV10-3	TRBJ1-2	TGTGCCATCAGTGAGTCGATACAGGGTTATTATGGCTACACCTTC	CAISESIQGYYGYTF
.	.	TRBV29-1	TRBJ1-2	TGCCGGGTTGTGATGGATGGCTACACCTTC	CRVVMDGYTF
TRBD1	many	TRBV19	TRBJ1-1	TGTGCCAGCAGCCGGGACAGGGTTAACACTGAAGCTTTCTTT	CASSRDRVNTEAFF
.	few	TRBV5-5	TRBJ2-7	TGTGCCAGCAGCCCCCTTCCGGCCCGGCAGTACTTC	CASSPLPARQYF
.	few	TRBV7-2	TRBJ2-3	TGTGCCAGCAGCTTAGGCTCGGGGCTCACAGATACGCAGTATTTT	CASSLGSGLTDTQYF
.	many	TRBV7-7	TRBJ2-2	TGTGCTAGCAGCTTGGATCAGAATGGGGAGCTGTTTTTT	CASSLDQNGELFF
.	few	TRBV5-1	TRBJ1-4	TGCGCCAGCAGTTCCGCTGCAACTAATGAAAAACTGTTTTTT	CASSSAATNEKLFF
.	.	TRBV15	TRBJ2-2	TGTGCCACCAGCCCGACAGCCAACACCGGGGAGCTGTTTTTT	CATSPTANTGELFF
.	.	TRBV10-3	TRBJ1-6	TGTGCCATCAGAGATACGGGGGATTCACCCCTCCACTTT	CAIRDTGDSPLHF